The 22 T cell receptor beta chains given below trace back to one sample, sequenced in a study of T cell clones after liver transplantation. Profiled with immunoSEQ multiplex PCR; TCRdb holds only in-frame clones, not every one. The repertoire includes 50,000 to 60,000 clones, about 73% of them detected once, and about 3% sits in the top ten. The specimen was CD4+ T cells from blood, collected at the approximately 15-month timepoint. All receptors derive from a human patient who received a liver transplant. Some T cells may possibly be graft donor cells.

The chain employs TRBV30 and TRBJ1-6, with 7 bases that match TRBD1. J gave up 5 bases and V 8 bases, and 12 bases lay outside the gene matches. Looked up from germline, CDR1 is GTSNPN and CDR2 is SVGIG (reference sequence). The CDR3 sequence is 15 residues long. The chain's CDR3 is CAASTGASDNSPLHF. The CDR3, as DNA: TGTGCCGCATCCACAGGGGCCTCTGATAATTCACCCCTCCACTTT.

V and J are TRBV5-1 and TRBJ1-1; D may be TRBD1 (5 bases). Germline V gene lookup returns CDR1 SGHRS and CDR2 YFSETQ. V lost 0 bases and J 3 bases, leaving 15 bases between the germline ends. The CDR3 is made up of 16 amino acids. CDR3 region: CASSLGGGAGDTEAFF. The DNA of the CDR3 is TGCGCCAGCAGCTTGGGGGGCGGGGCAGGCGACACTGAAGCTTTCTTT.

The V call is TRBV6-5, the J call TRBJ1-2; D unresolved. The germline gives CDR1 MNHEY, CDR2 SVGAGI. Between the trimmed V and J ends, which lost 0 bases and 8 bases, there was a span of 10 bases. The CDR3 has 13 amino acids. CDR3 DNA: TGTGCCAGCAGTTACTCAGCCCTGGGAGGCTACACCTTC. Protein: CASSYSALGGYTF.

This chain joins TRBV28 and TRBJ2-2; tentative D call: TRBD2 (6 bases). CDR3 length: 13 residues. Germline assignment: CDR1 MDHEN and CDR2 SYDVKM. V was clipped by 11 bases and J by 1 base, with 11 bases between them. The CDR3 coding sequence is TGTGCCGGGGGGACGGTGAACACCGGGGAGCTGTTTTTT. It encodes CAGGTVNTGELFF. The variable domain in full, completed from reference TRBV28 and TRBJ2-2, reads DVKVTQSSRYLVKRTGEKVFLECVQDMDHENMFWYRQDPGLGLRLIYFSYDVKMKEKGDIPEGYSVSREKKERFSLILESASTNQTSMYLCAGGTVNTGELFFGEGSRLTVL.

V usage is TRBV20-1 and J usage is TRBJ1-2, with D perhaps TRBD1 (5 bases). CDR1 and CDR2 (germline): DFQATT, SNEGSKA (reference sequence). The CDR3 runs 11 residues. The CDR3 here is CRTGGEHGYTF. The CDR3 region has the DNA TGCCGTACCGGGGGGGAGCATGGCTACACCTTC.

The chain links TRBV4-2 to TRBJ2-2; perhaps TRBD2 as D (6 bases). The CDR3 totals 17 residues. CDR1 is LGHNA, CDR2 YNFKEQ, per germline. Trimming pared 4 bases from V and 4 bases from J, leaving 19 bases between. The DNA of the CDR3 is TGTGCCAGCAGCCTCCGGCGGGACGGCGGGACCACCGGGGAGCTGTTTTTT. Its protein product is CASSLRRDGGTTGELFF.

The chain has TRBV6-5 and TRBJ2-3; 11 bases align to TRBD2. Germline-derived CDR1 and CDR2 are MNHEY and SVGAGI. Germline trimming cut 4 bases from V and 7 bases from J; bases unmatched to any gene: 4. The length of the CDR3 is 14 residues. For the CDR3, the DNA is TGTGCCAGCAGTTTAGCGGGGGGGCCTAATACGCAGTATTTT. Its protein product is CASSLAGGPNTQYF.

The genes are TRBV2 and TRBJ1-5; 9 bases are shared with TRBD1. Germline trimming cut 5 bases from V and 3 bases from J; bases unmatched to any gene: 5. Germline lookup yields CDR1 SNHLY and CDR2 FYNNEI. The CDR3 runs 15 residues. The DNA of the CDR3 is TGTGCCAGCAGTCCCGGGACAGGGAACAATCAGCCCCAGCATTTT. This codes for CASSPGTGNNQPQHF.

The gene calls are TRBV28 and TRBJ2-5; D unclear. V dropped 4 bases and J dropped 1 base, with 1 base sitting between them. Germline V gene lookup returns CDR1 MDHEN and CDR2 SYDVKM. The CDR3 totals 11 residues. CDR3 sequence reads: CASSSQETQYF. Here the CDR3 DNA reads TGTGCCAGCAGTTCCCAAGAGACCCAGTACTTC.

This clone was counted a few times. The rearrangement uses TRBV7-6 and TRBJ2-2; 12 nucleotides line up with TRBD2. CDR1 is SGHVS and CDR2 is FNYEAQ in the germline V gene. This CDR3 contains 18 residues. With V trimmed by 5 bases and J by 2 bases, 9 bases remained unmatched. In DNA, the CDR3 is TGTGCCAGCAGCCCCCAGACTAGCGGGGGACTAAACACCGGGGAGCTGTTTTTT. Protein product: CASSPQTSGGLNTGELFF.

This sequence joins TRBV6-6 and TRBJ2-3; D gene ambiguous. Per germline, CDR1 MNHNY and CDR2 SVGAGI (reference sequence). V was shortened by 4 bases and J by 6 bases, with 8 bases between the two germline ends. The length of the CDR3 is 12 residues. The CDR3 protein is CASSSGADTQYF. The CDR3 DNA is TGTGCCAGCAGTTCGGGTGCGGATACGCAGTATTTT.

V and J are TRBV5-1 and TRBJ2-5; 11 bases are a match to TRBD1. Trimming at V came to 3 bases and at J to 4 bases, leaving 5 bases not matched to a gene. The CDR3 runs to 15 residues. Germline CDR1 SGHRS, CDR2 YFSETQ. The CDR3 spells CASSYGQGAIETQYF. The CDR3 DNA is TGCGCCAGCAGCTACGGACAGGGGGCGATAGAGACCCAGTACTTC.

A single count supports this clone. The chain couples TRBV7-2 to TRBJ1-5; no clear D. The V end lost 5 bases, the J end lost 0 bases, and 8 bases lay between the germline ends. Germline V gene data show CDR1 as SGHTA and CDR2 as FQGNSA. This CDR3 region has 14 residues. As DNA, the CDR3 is TGTGCCAGCAGCCAAGTCAATAGCAATCAGCCCCAGCATTTT. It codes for CASSQVNSNQPQHF.

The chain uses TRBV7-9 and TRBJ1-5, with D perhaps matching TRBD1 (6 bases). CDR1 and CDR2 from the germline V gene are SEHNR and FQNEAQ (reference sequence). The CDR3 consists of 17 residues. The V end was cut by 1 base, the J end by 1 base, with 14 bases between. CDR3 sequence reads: CASSLELTGLSNQPQHF. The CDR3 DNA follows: TGTGCCAGCAGCTTAGAGCTGACAGGTCTAAGCAATCAGCCCCAGCATTTT.

CDR3 region: CAWTGTATGELFF. As DNA, the CDR3 is TGTGCCTGGACCGGGACAGCTACCGGGGAGCTGTTTTTT. The chain is built from TRBV30 and TRBJ2-2; 7 bases line up with TRBD1. V lost 4 bases, J lost 5 bases, and 4 bases stayed unmatched. In germline, CDR1 is GTSNPN, CDR2 SVGIG (reference sequence). This CDR3 is 13 amino acids long. Supplemented by reference TRBV30 and TRBJ2-2, the full variable domain reads SQTIHQWPATLVQPVGSPLSLECTVEGTSNPNLYWYRQAAGRGLQLLFYSVGIGQISSEVPQNLSASRPQDRQFILSSKKLLLSDSGFYLCAWTGTATGELFFGEGSRLTVL.

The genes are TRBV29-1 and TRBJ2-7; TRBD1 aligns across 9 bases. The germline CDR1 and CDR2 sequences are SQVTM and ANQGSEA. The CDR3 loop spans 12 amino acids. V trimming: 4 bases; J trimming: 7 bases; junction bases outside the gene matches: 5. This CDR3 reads CSVAWTGEEQYF. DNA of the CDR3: TGCAGCGTTGCCTGGACAGGGGAAGAGCAGTACTTC.

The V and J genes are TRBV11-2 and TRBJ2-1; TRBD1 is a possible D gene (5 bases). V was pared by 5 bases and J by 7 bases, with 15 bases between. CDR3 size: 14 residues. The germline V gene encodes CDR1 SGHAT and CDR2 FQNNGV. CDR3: CASSPHSGKNEQFF. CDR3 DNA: TGTGCCAGCAGCCCACACTCAGGGAAGAATGAGCAGTTCTTC.

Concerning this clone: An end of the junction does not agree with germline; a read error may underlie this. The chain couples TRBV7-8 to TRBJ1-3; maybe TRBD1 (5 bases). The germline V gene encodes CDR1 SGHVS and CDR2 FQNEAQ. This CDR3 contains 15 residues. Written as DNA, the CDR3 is TGTGCCAGCAGCGCTACACGACAGACTGGGAACACCATATATTTT. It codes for CASSATRQTGNTIYF.

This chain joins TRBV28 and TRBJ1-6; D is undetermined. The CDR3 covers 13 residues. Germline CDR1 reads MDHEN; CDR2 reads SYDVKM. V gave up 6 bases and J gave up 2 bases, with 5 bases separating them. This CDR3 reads CASRGTYNSPLHF. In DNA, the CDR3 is TGTGCCAGCAGGGGGACCTATAATTCACCCCTCCACTTT.

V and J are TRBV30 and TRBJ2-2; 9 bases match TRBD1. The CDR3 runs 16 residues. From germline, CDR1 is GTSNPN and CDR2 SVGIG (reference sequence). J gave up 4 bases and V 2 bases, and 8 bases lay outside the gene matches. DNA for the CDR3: TGTGCCTGGAGTATACCGGGACAGGGATTCACCGGGGAGCTGTTTTTT. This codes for CAWSIPGQGFTGELFF.

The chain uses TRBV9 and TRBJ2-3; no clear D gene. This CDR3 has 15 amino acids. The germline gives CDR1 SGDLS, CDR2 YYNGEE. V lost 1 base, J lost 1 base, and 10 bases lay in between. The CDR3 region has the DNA TGTGCCAGCAGCGTATCCGTAGCAGGCACAGATACGCAGTATTTT. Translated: CASSVSVAGTDTQYF.

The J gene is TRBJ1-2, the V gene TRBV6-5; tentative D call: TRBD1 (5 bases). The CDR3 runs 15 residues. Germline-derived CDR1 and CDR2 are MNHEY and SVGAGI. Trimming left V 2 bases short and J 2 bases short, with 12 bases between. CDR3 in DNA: TGTGCCAGCAGTTACGACTCGGCAGGGAACTATGGCTACACCTTC. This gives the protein CASSYDSAGNYGYTF.